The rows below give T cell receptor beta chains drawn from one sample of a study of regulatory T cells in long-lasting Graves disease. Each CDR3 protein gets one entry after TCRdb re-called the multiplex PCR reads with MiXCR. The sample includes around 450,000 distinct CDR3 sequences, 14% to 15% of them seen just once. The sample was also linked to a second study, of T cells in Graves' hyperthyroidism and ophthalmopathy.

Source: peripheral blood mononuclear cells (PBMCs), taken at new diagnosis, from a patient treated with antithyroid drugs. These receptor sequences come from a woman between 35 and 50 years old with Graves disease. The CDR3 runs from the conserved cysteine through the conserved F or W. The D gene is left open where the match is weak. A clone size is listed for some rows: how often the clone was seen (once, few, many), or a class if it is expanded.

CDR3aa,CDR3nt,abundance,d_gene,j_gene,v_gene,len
CASSRTSGNANTGELFF,TGTGCCAGCAGTCGGACTAGCGGGAACGCGAACACCGGGGAGCTGTTTTTT,many,TRBD2,TRBJ2-2,TRBV14,17
CASSQGGGVVETQYF,TGTGCCAGCAGTCAAGGGGGGGGAGTAGTGGAGACCCAGTACTTC,many,.,TRBJ2-5,TRBV7-6,15
CASSSWDSQSSEQYF,TGTGCCAGCAGTTCGTGGGACAGCCAAAGCTCCGAGCAGTACTTC,many,TRBD1,TRBJ2-7,TRBV12-3/TRBV12-4,15
CASSSMENIQYF,TGCGCCAGCAGTAGTATGGAAAACATTCAGTACTTC,.,.,TRBJ2-4,TRBV4-1,12
CASSLEGTSNHEQFF,TGTGCCAGCAGCTTAGAGGGGACTAGCAACCATGAGCAGTTCTTC,many,TRBD2,TRBJ2-1,TRBV11-1,15
CSGLESTDTQYF,TGCAGCGGACTGGAGAGCACAGATACGCAGTATTTT,few,.,TRBJ2-3,TRBV29-1,12
CASSLGHSGSGYNEQFF,TGTGCCAGCAGCTTGGGCCATAGCGGGAGTGGGTACAATGAGCAGTTCTTC,many,TRBD2,TRBJ2-1,TRBV7-2,17
CASSATGLPGANVLTF,TGTGCCAGCAGTGCGACAGGGCTACCTGGGGCCAACGTCCTGACTTTC,many,TRBD1,TRBJ2-6,TRBV2,16
CASSTTRNSNQPQHF,TGTGCCAGTAGTACCACAAGAAATAGCAATCAGCCCCAGCATTTT,.,.,TRBJ1-5,TRBV19,15
CASSSPPGLNTGELFF,TGTGCCAGCAGCTCCCCTCCCGGGTTGAACACCGGGGAGCTGTTTTTT,many,.,TRBJ2-2,TRBV11-3,16
CSARVSGRNNEQFF,TGCAGTGCTAGAGTTAGCGGGAGGAACAATGAGCAGTTCTTC,few,TRBD2,TRBJ2-1,TRBV20-1,14
CAGSLGQTISGANVLTF,TGTGCCGGCAGTCTCGGACAGACCATCTCTGGGGCCAACGTCCTGACTTTC,few,.,TRBJ2-6,TRBV28,17
CASSNSPSGSYNEQFF,TGTGCCAGCAGCAATAGTCCTAGCGGGAGCTACAATGAGCAGTTCTTC,.,TRBD2,TRBJ2-1,TRBV9,16
CASGGGGGNHEQYF,TGTGCCAGCGGGGGGGGAGGCGGAAACCACGAGCAGTACTTC,.,TRBD2,TRBJ2-7,TRBV28,14
CATSDSDISTDTQYF,TGTGCCACCAGTGACAGTGATATTAGCACAGATACGCAGTATTTT,many,.,TRBJ2-3,TRBV24-1,15
CATSRDLGGGTEAFF,TGTGCCACCAGCAGAGATCTTGGGGGAGGCACTGAAGCTTTCTTT,once,.,TRBJ1-1,TRBV15,15
CASSNTGLNTIYF,TGTGCCAGCAGTAACACAGGGTTGAACACCATATATTTT,few,.,TRBJ1-3,TRBV12-3/TRBV12-4,13
CAWRGGPGANVLTF,TGTGCCTGGAGGGGGGGTCCAGGGGCCAACGTCCTGACTTTC,.,.,TRBJ2-6,TRBV30,14
CASSGEGAYEQYF,TGTGCCAGCAGCGGGGAGGGAGCCTACGAGCAGTACTTC,.,TRBD2,TRBJ2-7,TRBV14,13
CAISEGQGALNEQYF,TGTGCCATCTCTGAGGGACAGGGGGCTTTGAACGAGCAGTACTTC,many,TRBD1,TRBJ2-7,TRBV10-3,15
CASSQDHRLAGAETQYF,TGTGCCAGCAGCCAAGACCATCGGCTAGCGGGAGCAGAGACCCAGTACTTC,few,TRBD2,TRBJ2-5,TRBV7-8,17
CASSPQTRSAGNEQFF,TGCGCCAGCAGCCCACAAACTAGGTCCGCGGGCAATGAGCAGTTCTTC,.,.,TRBJ2-1,TRBV5-1,16
CASSSPRQGNEQFF,TGTGCCAGCAGTTCACCCAGACAGGGTAATGAGCAGTTCTTC,many,TRBD1,TRBJ2-1,TRBV6-5,14
CASRSRTSGNEQYF,TGTGCCAGCAGATCCAGGACTAGCGGGAATGAGCAGTACTTC,many,TRBD2,TRBJ2-7,TRBV11-3,14
CSVVVIAGVSTDTQYF,TGCAGCGTTGTTGTCATAGCGGGAGTCTCTACAGATACGCAGTATTTT,many,TRBD2,TRBJ2-3,TRBV29-1,16
CASSLASWGLGTGELFF,TGTGCCAGCAGCTTAGCATCCTGGGGCTTGGGCACCGGGGAGCTGTTTTTT,many,.,TRBJ2-2,TRBV7-2,17
CASRTGDGEQFF,TGCGCCAGCAGGACAGGGGACGGTGAGCAGTTCTTC,.,TRBD1,TRBJ2-1,TRBV5-1,12
CASSLLQGRGNQPQHF,TGTGCCAGCAGTTTATTACAGGGGAGAGGCAATCAGCCCCAGCATTTT,.,TRBD1,TRBJ1-5,TRBV28,16
CASSLGSGSPYEQYF,TGCGCCAGCAGCTTGGGTAGCGGGAGTCCCTACGAGCAGTACTTC,.,TRBD2,TRBJ2-7,TRBV5-1,15
CASSHPGQGASYEQYF,TGTGCCAGCAGCCACCCGGGACAGGGGGCCTCCTACGAGCAGTACTTC,many,TRBD1,TRBJ2-7,TRBV14,16
CASSLGQGGNTIYF,TGTGCCAGCAGTCTCGGACAGGGAGGAAACACCATATATTTT,many,TRBD1,TRBJ1-3,TRBV7-9,14
CASSYSPLAGVYNEQFF,TGTGCCAGCAGTTACTCCCCACTAGCGGGAGTCTACAATGAGCAGTTCTTC,.,TRBD2,TRBJ2-1,TRBV6-5,17
CATLVGTSLFF,TGTGCCACCTTAGTTGGGACTAGCTTGTTCTTC,.,TRBD2,TRBJ2-1,TRBV27,11
CASSSRVTGELFF,TGTGCCAGCAGCAGCAGGGTCACCGGGGAGCTGTTTTTT,many,.,TRBJ2-2,TRBV11-3,13
CASKRSHEQFF,TGTGCCAGCAAGAGGAGCCATGAGCAGTTCTTC,.,.,TRBJ2-1,TRBV6-2/TRBV6-3,11
CASSPTGTGGTEAFF,TGTGCCAGCAGTCCTACCGGGACAGGTGGCACTGAAGCTTTCTTT,many,TRBD1,TRBJ1-1,TRBV6-1,15
CASSLALDNEQFF,TGTGCCAGCAGCTTAGCATTGGACAATGAGCAGTTCTTC,.,.,TRBJ2-1,TRBV7-9,13
CSAPGLAGENEQFF,TGCAGTGCCCCGGGACTAGCGGGAGAAAATGAGCAGTTCTTC,.,TRBD2,TRBJ2-1,TRBV20-1,14
CASSEEGQGASYEQYF,TGTGCCAGCAGCGAAGAAGGACAGGGGGCTTCCTACGAGCAGTACTTC,many,TRBD1,TRBJ2-7,TRBV9,16
CASSSAGTSGSEYSYEQYF,TGTGCCAGCAGCTCTGCCGGGACTAGCGGTAGCGAATACTCCTACGAGCAGTACTTC,many,TRBD2,TRBJ2-7,TRBV11-2,19
CSVLGGQSVGDNEQFF,TGCAGTGTTCTAGGGGGTCAGTCGGTAGGGGACAATGAGCAGTTCTTC,.,.,TRBJ2-1,TRBV20-1,16
CASSPSGDSNQPQHF,TGTGCCAGCTCACCTTCAGGGGATAGCAATCAGCCCCAGCATTTT,once,.,TRBJ1-5,TRBV18,15
CASSVVATLSEQFF,TGTGCCAGCAGCGTAGTCGCCACGTTGTCTGAGCAGTTCTTC,many,.,TRBJ2-1,TRBV9,14
CASSQDPVRVDLPYNEQFF,TGTGCCAGCAGCCAAGACCCGGTAAGGGTAGATCTTCCATACAATGAGCAGTTCTTC,few,.,TRBJ2-1,TRBV14,19
CASSLALTPGYEQYF,TGTGCCAGCAGCCTCGCCTTGACACCCGGCTACGAGCAGTACTTC,many,.,TRBJ2-7,TRBV9,15